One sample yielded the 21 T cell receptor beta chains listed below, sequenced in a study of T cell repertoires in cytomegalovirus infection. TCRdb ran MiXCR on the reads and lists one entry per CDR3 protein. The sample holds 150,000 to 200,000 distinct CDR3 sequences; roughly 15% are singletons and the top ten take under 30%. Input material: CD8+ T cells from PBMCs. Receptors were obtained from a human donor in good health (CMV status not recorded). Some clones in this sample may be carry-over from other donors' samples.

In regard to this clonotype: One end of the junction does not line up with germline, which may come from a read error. The CDR3 loop reads CRATGDQDNEQFF. CDR3 DNA sequence: TGCAGGGCTACAGGGGATCAGGACAATGAGCAGTTCTTC. The genes are TRBV20-1 and TRBJ2-1; the match to TRBD1 covers 7 bases. CDR1 is DFQATT, CDR2 SNEGSKA, per germline (reference sequence). This CDR3 region has 13 residues.

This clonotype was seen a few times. The CDR3 bases are TGTGCCAGTAGTACGGTTCAGCAGGGGGCCTACGAGCAGTACTTC. Its translation: CASSTVQQGAYEQYF. V gene TRBV19 combines with J gene TRBJ2-7; 7 bases map to TRBD1. CDR1 and CDR2 (germline): LNHDA, SQIVND (reference sequence). The CDR3 totals 15 residues. J was trimmed by 2 bases and V by 4 bases; bases with no gene match: 8.

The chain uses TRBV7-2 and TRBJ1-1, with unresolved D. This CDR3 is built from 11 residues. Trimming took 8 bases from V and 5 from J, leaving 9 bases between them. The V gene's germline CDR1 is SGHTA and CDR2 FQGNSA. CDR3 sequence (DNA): TGTGCCAGCCCCCGGGATACTGAAGCTTTCTTT. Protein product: CASPRDTEAFF.

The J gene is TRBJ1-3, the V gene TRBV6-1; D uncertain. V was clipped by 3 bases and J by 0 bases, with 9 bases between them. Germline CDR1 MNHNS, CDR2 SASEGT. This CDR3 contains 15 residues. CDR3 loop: CASSDWTSSGNTIYF. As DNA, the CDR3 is TGTGCCAGCAGTGACTGGACGAGCTCTGGAAACACCATATATTTT.

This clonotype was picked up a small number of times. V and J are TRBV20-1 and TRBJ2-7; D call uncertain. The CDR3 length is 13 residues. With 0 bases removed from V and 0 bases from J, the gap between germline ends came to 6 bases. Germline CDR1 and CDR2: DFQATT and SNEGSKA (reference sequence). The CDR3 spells CSARDYGSYEQYF. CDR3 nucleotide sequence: TGCAGTGCTAGAGATTACGGCTCCTACGAGCAGTACTTC.

CDR3 region: CASSPDTYEEAFF. The CDR3 bases are TGTGCCAGCAGCCCGGACACCTATGAGGAAGCTTTCTTT. The chain joins TRBV7-9 to TRBJ1-1; D is perhaps TRBD1 (5 bases). Germline V gives CDR1 SEHNR, CDR2 FQNEAQ (reference sequence). V lost 5 bases and J 8 bases, leaving 15 bases between the germline ends. CDR3 length: 13 amino acids.

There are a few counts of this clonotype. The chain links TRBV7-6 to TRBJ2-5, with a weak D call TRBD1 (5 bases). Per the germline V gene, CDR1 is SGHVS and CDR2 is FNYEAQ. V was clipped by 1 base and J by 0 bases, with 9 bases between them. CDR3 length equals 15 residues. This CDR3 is CASSLEDRDQETQYF. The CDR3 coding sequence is TGTGCCAGCAGCTTAGAAGACAGAGACCAAGAGACCCAGTACTTC.

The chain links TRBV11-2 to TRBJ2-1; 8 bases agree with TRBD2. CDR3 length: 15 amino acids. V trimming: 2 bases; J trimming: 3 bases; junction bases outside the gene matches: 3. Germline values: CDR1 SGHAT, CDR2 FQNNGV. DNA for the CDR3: TGTGCCAGCAGCTTACCGGCGGGGGGCTACAATGAGCAGTTCTTC. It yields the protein CASSLPAGGYNEQFF.

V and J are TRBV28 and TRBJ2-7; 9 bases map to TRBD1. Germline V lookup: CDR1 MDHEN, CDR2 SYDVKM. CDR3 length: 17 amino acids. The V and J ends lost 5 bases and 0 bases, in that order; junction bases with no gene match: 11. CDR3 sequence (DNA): TGTGCCAGCAGTCCCGCACCGGGACAGGGTTACTCCTACGAGCAGTACTTC. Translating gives CASSPAPGQGYSYEQYF.

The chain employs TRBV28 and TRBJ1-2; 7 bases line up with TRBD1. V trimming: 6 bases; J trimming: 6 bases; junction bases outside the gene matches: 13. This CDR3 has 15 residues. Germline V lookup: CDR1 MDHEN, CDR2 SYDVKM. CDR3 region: CASRRQGFSFDGYTF. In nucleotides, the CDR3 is TGTGCCAGCAGGCGACAGGGTTTTTCTTTCGATGGCTACACCTTC.

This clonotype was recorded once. For the CDR3, the DNA is TGTGCTAGTGGGTCAAATCAGCCCCAGCATTTT. Its translation is CASGSNQPQHF. V usage is TRBV12-5 and J usage is TRBJ1-5; D gene ambiguous. Trimming pared 6 bases from V and 4 bases from J, leaving 4 bases between. Germline CDR1 and CDR2: LGHNT and FRNRAP. The CDR3 runs 11 residues.

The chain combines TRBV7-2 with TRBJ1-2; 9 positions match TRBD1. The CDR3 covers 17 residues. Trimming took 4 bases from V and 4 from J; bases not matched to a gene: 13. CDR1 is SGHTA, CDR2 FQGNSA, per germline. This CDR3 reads CASSSALGTGRPYGYTF. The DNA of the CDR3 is TGTGCCAGCAGCTCGGCCCTCGGGACAGGGAGGCCCTATGGCTACACCTTC. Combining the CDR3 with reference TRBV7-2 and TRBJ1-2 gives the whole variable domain GAGVSQSPSNKVTEKGKDVELRCDPISGHTALYWYRQSLGQGLEFLIYFQGNSAPDKSGLPSDRFSAERTGGSVSTLTIQRTQQEDSAVYLCASSSALGTGRPYGYTFGSGTRLTVV.

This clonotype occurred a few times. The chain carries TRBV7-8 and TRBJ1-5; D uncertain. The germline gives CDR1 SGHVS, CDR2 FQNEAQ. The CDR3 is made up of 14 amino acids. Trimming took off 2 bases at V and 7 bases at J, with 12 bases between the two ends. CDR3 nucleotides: TGTGCCAGCAGCTTAATGACTCTGGGCCAGCCCCAGCATTTT. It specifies CASSLMTLGQPQHF.

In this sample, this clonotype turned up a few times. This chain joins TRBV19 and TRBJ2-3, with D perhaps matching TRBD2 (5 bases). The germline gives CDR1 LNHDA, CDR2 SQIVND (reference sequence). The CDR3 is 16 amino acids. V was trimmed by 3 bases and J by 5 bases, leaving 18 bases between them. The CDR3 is CASSIISGSRGDTQYF. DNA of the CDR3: TGTGCCAGTAGTATTATCAGTGGGAGTCGTGGAGATACGCAGTATTTT.

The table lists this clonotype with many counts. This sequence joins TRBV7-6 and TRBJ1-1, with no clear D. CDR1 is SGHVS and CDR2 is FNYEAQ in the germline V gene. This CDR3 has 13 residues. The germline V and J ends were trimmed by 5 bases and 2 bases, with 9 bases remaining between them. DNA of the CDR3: TGTGCCAGCAGCACCAATGGAAACACTGAAGCTTTCTTT. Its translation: CASSTNGNTEAFF.

The CDR3, as DNA: TGTGCCAGCAGCTTAGTTTGGACTAGCGGGGAGACCCAGTACTTC. This encodes CASSLVWTSGETQYF. The chain recombines TRBV7-2 with TRBJ2-5; 11 nucleotides agree with TRBD2. The germline gives CDR1 SGHTA, CDR2 FQGNSA. The J segment lost 5 bases and the V segment lost 1 base, leaving 3 bases of the junction unmatched. The CDR3 sequence is 15 residues long.

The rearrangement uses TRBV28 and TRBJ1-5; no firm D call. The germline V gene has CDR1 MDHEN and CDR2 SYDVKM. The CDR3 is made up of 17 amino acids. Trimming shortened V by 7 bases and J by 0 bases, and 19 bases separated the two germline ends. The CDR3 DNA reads TGTGCCAGCATTAGTACAGAAATTACCCATAGCAATCAGCCCCAGCATTTT. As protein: CASISTEITHSNQPQHF.

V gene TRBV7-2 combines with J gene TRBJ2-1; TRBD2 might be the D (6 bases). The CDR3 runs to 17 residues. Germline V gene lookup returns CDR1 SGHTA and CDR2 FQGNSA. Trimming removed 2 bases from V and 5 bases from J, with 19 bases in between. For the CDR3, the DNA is TGTGCCAGCAGCTTATGGTTGGCGGGGAGACCACACAATGAGCAGTTCTTC. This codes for CASSLWLAGRPHNEQFF. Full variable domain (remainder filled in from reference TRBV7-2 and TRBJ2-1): GAGVSQSPSNKVTEKGKDVELRCDPISGHTALYWYRQSLGQGLEFLIYFQGNSAPDKSGLPSDRFSAERTGGSVSTLTIQRTQQEDSAVYLCASSLWLAGRPHNEQFFGPGTRLTVL.

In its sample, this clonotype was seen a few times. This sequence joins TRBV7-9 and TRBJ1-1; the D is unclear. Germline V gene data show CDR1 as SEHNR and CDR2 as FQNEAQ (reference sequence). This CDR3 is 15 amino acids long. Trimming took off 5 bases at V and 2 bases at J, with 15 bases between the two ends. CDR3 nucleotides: TGTGCCAGCAGCCATGGAAGACTGACTAACACTGAAGCTTTCTTT. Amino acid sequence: CASSHGRLTNTEAFF.

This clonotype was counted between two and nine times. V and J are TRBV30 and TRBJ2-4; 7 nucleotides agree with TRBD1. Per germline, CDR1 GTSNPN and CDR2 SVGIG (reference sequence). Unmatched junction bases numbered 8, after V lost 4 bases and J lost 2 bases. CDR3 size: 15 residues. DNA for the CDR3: TGTGCCTGGATCGGTACAGGGGATACCAAAAACATTCAGTACTTC. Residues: CAWIGTGDTKNIQYF.

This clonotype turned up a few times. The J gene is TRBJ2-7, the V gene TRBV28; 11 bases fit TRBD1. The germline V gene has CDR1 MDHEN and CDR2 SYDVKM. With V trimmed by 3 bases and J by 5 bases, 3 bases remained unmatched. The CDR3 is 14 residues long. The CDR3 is CASSLDRGQDEQYF. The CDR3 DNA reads TGTGCCAGCAGTTTGGACAGGGGGCAGGACGAGCAGTACTTC. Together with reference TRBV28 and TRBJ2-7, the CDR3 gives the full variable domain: DVKVTQSSRYLVKRTGEKVFLECVQDMDHENMFWYRQDPGLGLRLIYFSYDVKMKEKGDIPEGYSVSREKKERFSLILESASTNQTSMYLCASSLDRGQDEQYFGPGTRLTVT.